The 29 T cell receptor beta chains below were found in one sample sequenced in a study of blood T cells in healthy people across ages. It was with a sample-barcoded 5' primer and a J-beta primer mix that a second PCR of about 6 to 12 cycles was run. TCRdb processed the 5' RACE reads anew with MiXCR; each CDR3 protein has one entry. This table holds fewer than 750,000 distinct CDR3 sequences, roughly half found once. The sequenced sample consisted of blood. These receptors all stem from a woman older than 75 in good health.

In regard to this clonotype: A much larger clone differs from this one at a single base, so this may be a read error. The rearrangement uses TRBV6-6 and TRBJ1-6; D not certain. This CDR3 comprises 14 residues. Per the germline V gene, CDR1 is MNHNY and CDR2 is SVGAGI (reference sequence). Trimming stripped 6 bases from V and 9 bases from J, with 15 bases between. CDR3 protein: CASSAYGGSSPLHF. CDR3 DNA sequence: TGTGCCAGCAGCGCTTACGGCGGGAGTTCACCCCTCCACTTT.

The rearrangement joins TRBV12-3 or TRBV12-4 to TRBJ2-7, with TRBD2 as a possible D gene (5 bases). The J call may not be correct, given that the DNA end is closer to TRBJ2-5. The CDR3 runs to 14 residues. This chain's CDR3 is CASRRSSGEETQYF. CDR3 nucleotide sequence: TGTGCCAGCAGACGGTCCTCTGGGGAGGAGACCCAGTACTTC.

This clonotype was found many times. The chain links TRBV12-3 or TRBV12-4 to TRBJ2-7, with TRBD1 as a possible D gene (6 bases). This CDR3 comprises 14 residues. Trimming removed 1 base from V and 4 bases from J, with 11 bases in between. The CDR3 nucleotides read TGTGCCAGCAGTTTAGGAGGGACAACTTACGAGCAGTACTTC. Amino acid sequence: CASSLGGTTYEQYF.

V and J are TRBV20-1 and TRBJ1-2, with 7 bases aligning to TRBD1. V was pared by 5 bases and J by 3 bases, with 3 bases of the junction left unmatched. The CDR3 contains 12 residues. Germline V CDR1 and CDR2: DFQATT, SNEGSKA (reference sequence). Here the CDR3 reads CSASTGDYGYTF. The DNA for the CDR3 is TGCAGTGCTTCAACAGGGGACTATGGCTACACCTTC.

In this sample, this clonotype turned up many times. The chain links TRBV27 to TRBJ2-1; 9 bases align to TRBD2. Trimming at V came to 5 bases and at J to 4 bases, leaving 15 bases not matched to a gene. Germline V CDR1 and CDR2: MNHEY, SMNVEV (reference sequence). The CDR3 spans 18 residues. CDR3 residues: CASSPRVSGGSGYNEQFF. The CDR3 bases are TGTGCCAGCAGTCCTCGGGTTAGCGGGGGTAGCGGTTACAATGAGCAGTTCTTC.

This clonotype occurred a few times. The chain has TRBV21-1 and TRBJ2-6; TRBD1, as called in the table, went unchecked against the DNA. TRBV21-1 is classified as a pseudogene. This CDR3 spans 16 amino acids. The CDR3, as DNA: TGTGCCAGCAGCGAATGGGACAGGGCTGGGGCCAACGTCCTGACTTTC. Its translation is CASSEWDRAGANVLTF.

This clonotype has only a few counts. This chain connects TRBV6-2 or TRBV6-3 to TRBJ2-7; D is undetermined. This CDR3 has 13 residues. The germline gives CDR1 MNHEY, CDR2 SVGEGT. Trimming stripped 6 bases from V and 3 bases from J, with 12 bases between. In nucleotides, the CDR3 is TGTGCCAGCAGGGATAGTTCGGGCTACGAGCAGTACTTC. Protein sequence: CASRDSSGYEQYF.

This clonotype was observed at least ten times. The chain employs TRBV5-1 and TRBJ2-1; 8 bases map to TRBD2. The length of the CDR3 is 15 residues. Germline trimming cut 1 base from V and 12 bases from J; bases unmatched to any gene: 12. Germline lookup yields CDR1 SGHRS and CDR2 YFSETQ. The CDR3 loop is CASSLQGTRPVGQFF. The CDR3 nucleotides read TGCGCCAGCAGCTTGCAGGGGACTAGACCGGTGGGGCAGTTCTTC.

The chain couples TRBV4-2 to TRBJ1-1; D uncertain. Germline loops: CDR1 LGHNA, CDR2 YNFKEQ. This CDR3 spans 14 amino acids. V dropped 1 base and J dropped 2 bases, with 8 bases sitting between them. CDR3 protein: CASSQGTINTEAFF. In DNA, the CDR3 is TGTGCCAGCAGCCAAGGAACCATAAACACTGAAGCTTTCTTT.

The table lists this clonotype with a few counts. V usage is TRBV6-6 and J usage is TRBJ2-1, with D unresolved. The closer fit of TRBJ2-7 to the DNA end suggests the J call may be wrong. Germline V lookup: CDR1 MNHNY, CDR2 SVGAGI (reference sequence). CDR3 length: 17 residues. CDR3 residues: CASSYPSDRSSYNEQYF. The CDR3 DNA follows: TGTGCCAGCAGTTACCCGTCGGACCGCAGCTCCTACAATGAGCAGTACTTC.

There are many counts of this clonotype. The J gene is TRBJ1-2, the V gene TRBV12-3 or TRBV12-4; 9 positions match TRBD1. Unmatched junction bases numbered 25, after V lost 5 bases and J lost 3 bases. The CDR3 is 21 amino acids. CDR3 region: CASSGAWSSSTEDRGYYGYTF. The CDR3 DNA follows: TGTGCCAGCAGTGGGGCCTGGAGCTCCTCGACCGAGGACAGGGGTTACTATGGCTACACCTTC.

The chain is built from TRBV28 and TRBJ2-7; 7 nucleotides match TRBD1. The CDR3 runs to 14 residues. The ends lost 6 bases at V and 2 bases at J; junction bases unmatched: 7. Per germline, CDR1 MDHEN and CDR2 SYDVKM. CDR3 residues: CASRKQGPPYEQYF. CDR3 sequence (DNA): TGTGCCAGCAGGAAACAGGGGCCCCCCTACGAGCAGTACTTC. The full variable domain, with the rest looked up from reference TRBV28 and TRBJ2-7, is DVKVTQSSRYLVKRTGEKVFLECVQDMDHENMFWYRQDPGLGLRLIYFSYDVKMKEKGDIPEGYSVSREKKERFSLILESASTNQTSMYLCASRKQGPPYEQYFGPGTRLTVT.

On this clonotype itself: At one end, the junction sequence differs from germline, possibly due to a read error. The chain has TRBV20-1 and TRBJ2-3, with D perhaps TRBD1 (6 bases). Germline CDR1 and CDR2: DFQATT and SNEGSKA (reference sequence). The CDR3 is 16 amino acids. This chain's CDR3 is CSARDHGTRGTDTRYF. The CDR3, as DNA: TGCAGTGCTAGAGATCACGGGACACGTGGCACAGATACGCGGTATTTT.

This clonotype came up a few times. This chain uses TRBV6-6 with TRBJ2-2; 7 positions agree with TRBD1. J lost 1 base, V lost 7 bases, and 9 bases had no gene match. There are 16 residues in the CDR3. Germline CDR1 MNHNY, CDR2 SVGAGI (reference sequence). CDR3 residues: CASNRGTVKNTGELFF. CDR3 sequence (DNA): TGTGCCAGCAACCGTGGGACAGTCAAGAACACCGGGGAGCTGTTTTTT.

Ten or more counts support this clonotype. The chain uses TRBV29-1 and TRBJ2-7, with no clear D. The CDR3 consists of 11 residues. Germline V lookup: CDR1 SQVTM, CDR2 ANQGSEA. The V end was cut by 4 bases, the J end by 0 bases, with 4 bases between. CDR3 sequence reads: CSVADSYEQYF. The CDR3 nucleotides read TGCAGCGTTGCCGACTCCTACGAGCAGTACTTC.

The chain combines TRBV27 with TRBJ2-2, with D unclear. V lost 4 bases, J lost 7 bases, and 7 bases lay in between. This CDR3 contains 12 residues. The germline gives CDR1 MNHEY, CDR2 SMNVEV (reference sequence). The CDR3 here is CASSWNSGELFF. CDR3 DNA: TGTGCCAGCAGTTGGAATAGCGGGGAGCTGTTTTTT.

The V and J genes are TRBV24-1 and TRBJ1-5, with D maybe TRBD1 (6 bases). The CDR3 contains 15 residues. Germline loops: CDR1 KGHDR, CDR2 SFDVKD. V was pared by 2 bases and J by 5 bases, with 12 bases between. CDR3 nucleotide sequence: TGTGCCACCAGTGATTCGGACAGAGGGGATCAGCCCCAGCATTTT. Protein product: CATSDSDRGDQPQHF.

V and J are TRBV13 and TRBJ1-2; tentatively, D is TRBD1 (5 bases). The germline CDR1 and CDR2 sequences are PRHDT and FYEKMQ (reference sequence). The V gene lost 4 bases and the J gene lost 7 bases, with 10 bases spanning the gap. This CDR3 has 12 residues. Here the CDR3 reads CASSSWGSGYTF. CDR3 nucleotides: TGTGCCAGCAGCTCATGGGGGAGTGGCTACACCTTC.

This clonotype was counted ten times or more. The rearrangement joins TRBV4-1 to TRBJ2-7; D is possibly TRBD1 or TRBD2 (6 bases each). V was trimmed by 5 bases and J by 0 bases, leaving 20 bases between them. This CDR3 is 17 amino acids long. The germline V gene encodes CDR1 MGHRA and CDR2 YSYEKL. In DNA form, the CDR3 reads TGCGCCAGCAGCTCCAAGGGGGGAGTGGGTAGCTCCTACGAGCAGTACTTC. Translating gives CASSSKGGVGSSYEQYF.

V and J are TRBV9 and TRBJ2-5, with D unresolved. CDR3 length: 15 amino acids. Looked up from germline, CDR1 is SGDLS and CDR2 is YYNGEE. V dropped 4 bases and J dropped 0 bases, with 13 bases sitting between them. The CDR3: CASSIAEGYQETQYF. The CDR3 bases are TGTGCCAGCAGCATCGCCGAAGGGTACCAAGAGACCCAGTACTTC.

This chain connects TRBV29-1 to TRBJ1-4; the D gene is possibly TRBD1 (5 bases). The CDR3 has 12 residues. Trimming left V 8 bases short and J 3 bases short, with 10 bases between. The germline V gene encodes CDR1 SQVTM and CDR2 ANQGSEA. CDR3 region: CSFRVANEKLFF. The CDR3 DNA reads TGCAGCTTCAGGGTTGCTAATGAAAAACTGTTTTTT.

Concerning this clonotype itself: This could be a read error, since a much larger clone is one nucleotide away. This chain links TRBV11-3 with TRBJ2-3; maybe TRBD1 (5 bases). CDR1 is SGHNT and CDR2 is YENEEA in the germline V gene. Trimming pared 1 base from V and 4 bases from J, leaving 12 bases between. This CDR3 has 15 residues. CDR3 nucleotide sequence: TGTGCCAGCAGCTTAGTGAAGGGGCGCGCAGATACGCAGTATTTT. It translates to CASSLVKGRADTQYF.

V gene TRBV6-2 or TRBV6-3 combines with J gene TRBJ2-4; D possibly corresponds to TRBD2 (5 bases). V was cut by 6 bases and J by 0 bases, with 12 bases left in between. The CDR3 has 15 residues. Germline lookup yields CDR1 MNHEY and CDR2 SVGEGT. CDR3 residues: CASRMRALAKNIQYF. The CDR3, as DNA: TGTGCCAGCAGGATGAGGGCCTTAGCCAAAAACATTCAGTACTTC.

In regard to this clonotype: A much larger clone differs from this one at a single base, so this may be a read error. The chain has TRBV7-9 and TRBJ2-1; D unresolved. CDR3 size: 17 residues. Per germline, CDR1 SEHNR and CDR2 FQNEAQ (reference sequence). V dropped 7 bases and J dropped 13 bases, with 32 bases sitting between them. Here the CDR3 reads CASIQPFSIDYRETQFF. The CDR3 DNA reads TGTGCCAGCATCCAGCCCTTCTCCATAGATTATAGAGAGACCCAGTTCTTC.

V and J are TRBV20-1 and TRBJ2-1, with 9 bases fitting TRBD2. Germline trimming cut 3 bases from V and 7 bases from J; bases unmatched to any gene: 4. This CDR3 spans 13 amino acids. Looked up from germline, CDR1 is DFQATT and CDR2 is SNEGSKA (reference sequence). The CDR3 loop is CSASVAGVNEQFF. CDR3 DNA sequence: TGCAGTGCTAGTGTAGCGGGGGTTAATGAGCAGTTCTTC.

The rearrangement joins TRBV7-2 to TRBJ1-2, with TRBD1 as a possible D gene (5 bases). The CDR3 is 14 amino acids. Trimming removed 2 bases from V and 2 bases from J, with 9 bases in between. The germline V gene has CDR1 SGHTA and CDR2 FQGNSA. The CDR3 spells CASSLFEGNYGYTF. The CDR3 nucleotides are TGTGCCAGCAGCTTATTCGAGGGGAACTATGGCTACACCTTC.

The chain combines TRBV12-3 or TRBV12-4 with TRBJ2-5; D is unresolved. The assigned J gene may be wrong: the sequence end matches TRBJ2-7 better. This CDR3 has 17 residues. The CDR3 nucleotides read TGTGCCAGCAGTTCAACTTTTGGCGGCTCGAGGTCCCACGAGCAGTACTTC. Its translation is CASSSTFGGSRSHEQYF.

This clonotype was seen ten or more times. The V and J genes are TRBV13 and TRBJ1-2, with TRBD1 matching over 7 bases. Losses at the gene ends were 7 bases for V and 2 bases for J; bases not matched to a gene: 16. Germline loops: CDR1 PRHDT, CDR2 FYEKMQ (reference sequence). This CDR3 has 17 residues. CDR3: CASTSATGKKANYGYTF. In DNA, the CDR3 is TGTGCCAGCACCTCTGCGACAGGGAAGAAGGCGAACTATGGCTACACCTTC.

V is TRBV7-2 and J is TRBJ2-7; perhaps TRBD1 as D (6 bases). In germline, CDR1 is SGHTA, CDR2 FQGNSA. The V and J ends lost 3 bases and 6 bases respectively, with 9 bases between them. CDR3 size: 12 residues. The CDR3 nucleotides read TGTGCCAGCAGCTTCTCCAGGGGCGAGCAGTACTTC. It specifies CASSFSRGEQYF.